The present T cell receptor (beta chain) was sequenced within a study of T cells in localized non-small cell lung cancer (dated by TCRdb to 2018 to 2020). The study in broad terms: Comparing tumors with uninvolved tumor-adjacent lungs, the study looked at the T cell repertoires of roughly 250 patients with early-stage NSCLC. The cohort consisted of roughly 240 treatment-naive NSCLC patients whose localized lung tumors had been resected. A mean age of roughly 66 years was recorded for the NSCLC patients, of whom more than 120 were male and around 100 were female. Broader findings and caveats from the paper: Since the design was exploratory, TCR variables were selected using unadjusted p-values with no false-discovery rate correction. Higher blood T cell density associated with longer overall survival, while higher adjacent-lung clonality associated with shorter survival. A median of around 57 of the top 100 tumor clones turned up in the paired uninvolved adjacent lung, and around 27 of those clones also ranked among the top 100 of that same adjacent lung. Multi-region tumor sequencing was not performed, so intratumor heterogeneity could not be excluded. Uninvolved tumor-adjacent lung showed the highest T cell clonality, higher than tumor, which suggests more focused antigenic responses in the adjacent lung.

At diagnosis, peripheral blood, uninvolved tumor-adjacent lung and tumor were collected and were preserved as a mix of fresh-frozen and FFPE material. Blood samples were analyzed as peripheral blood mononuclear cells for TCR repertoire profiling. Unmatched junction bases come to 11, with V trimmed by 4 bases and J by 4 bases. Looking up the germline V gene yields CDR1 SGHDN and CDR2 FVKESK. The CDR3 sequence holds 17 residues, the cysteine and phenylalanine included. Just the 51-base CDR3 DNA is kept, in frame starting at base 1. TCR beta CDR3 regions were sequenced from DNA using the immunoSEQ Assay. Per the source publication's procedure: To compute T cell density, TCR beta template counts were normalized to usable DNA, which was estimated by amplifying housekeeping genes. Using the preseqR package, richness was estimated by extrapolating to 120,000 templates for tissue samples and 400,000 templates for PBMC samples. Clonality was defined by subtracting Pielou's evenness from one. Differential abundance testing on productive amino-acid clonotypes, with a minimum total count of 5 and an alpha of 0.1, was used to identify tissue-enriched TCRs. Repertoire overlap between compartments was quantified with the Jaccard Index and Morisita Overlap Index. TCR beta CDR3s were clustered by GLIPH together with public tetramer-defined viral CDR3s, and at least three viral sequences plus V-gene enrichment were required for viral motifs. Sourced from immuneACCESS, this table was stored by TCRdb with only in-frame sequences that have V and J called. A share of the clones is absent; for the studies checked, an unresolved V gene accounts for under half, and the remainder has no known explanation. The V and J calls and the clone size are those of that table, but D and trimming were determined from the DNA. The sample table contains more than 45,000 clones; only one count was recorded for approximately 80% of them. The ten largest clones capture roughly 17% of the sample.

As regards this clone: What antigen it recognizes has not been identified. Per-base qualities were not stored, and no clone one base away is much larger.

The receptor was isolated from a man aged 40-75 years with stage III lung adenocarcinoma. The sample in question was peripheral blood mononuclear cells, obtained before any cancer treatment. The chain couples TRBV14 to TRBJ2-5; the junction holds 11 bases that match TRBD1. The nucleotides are TGTGCCAGCAGCCGGGGGCCAAGGGACAGGGGGAGAGAGACCCAGTACTTC. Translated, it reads CASSRGPRDRGRETQYF.